Below, one TCR beta chain is given with its context. The data were obtained in a study of CD8 T cells in Susac syndrome. With V trimmed by 7 bases and J by 2 bases, 16 bases remained unmatched. The length of the CDR3 is 17 residues. CDR1 is SGHRS, CDR2 YFSETQ, per germline. With random hexamers, roughly 0.5 to 1 ug RNA was reverse transcribed. The authors amplified TCR beta CDR3 across 54 Vbeta and 13 Jbeta using immunoSEQ multiplex PCR. Using its own MiXCR run on the immunoSEQ multiplex PCR reads, TCRdb lists one record per CDR3 protein. Of roughly 400,000 distinct CDR3 sequences in the sample, 85% to 90% were seen once.

Material: CD8+ T cells from PBMCs. V and J are TRBV5-1 and TRBJ1-1; TRBD1 agrees at 8 bases. This receptor was identified in a human donor with multiple sclerosis. This chain's CDR3 is CASQPGQVGDLNTEAFF. CDR3 sequence (DNA): TGCGCCAGCCAGCCGGGACAGGTCGGAGACCTAAACACTGAAGCTTTCTTT. The entire variable domain, with the rest obtained from reference TRBV5-1 and TRBJ1-1, is as follows: KAGVTQTPRYLIKTRGQQVTLSCSPISGHRSVSWYQQTPGQGLQFLFEYFSETQRNKGNFPGRFSGRQFSNSRSEMNVSTLELGDSALYLCASQPGQVGDLNTEAFFGQGTRLTVV.